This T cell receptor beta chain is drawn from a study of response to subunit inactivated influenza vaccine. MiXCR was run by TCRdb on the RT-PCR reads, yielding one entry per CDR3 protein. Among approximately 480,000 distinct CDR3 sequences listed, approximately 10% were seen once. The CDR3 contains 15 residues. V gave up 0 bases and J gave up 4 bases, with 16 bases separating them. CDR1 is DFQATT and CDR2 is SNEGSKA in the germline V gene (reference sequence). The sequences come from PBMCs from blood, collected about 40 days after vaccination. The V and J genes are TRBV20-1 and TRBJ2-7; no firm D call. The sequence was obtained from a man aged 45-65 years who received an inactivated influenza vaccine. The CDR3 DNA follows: TGCAGTGCTAGAGATTTGCGGACGGAACTATACGAGCAGTACTTC. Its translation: CSARDLRTELYEQYF.